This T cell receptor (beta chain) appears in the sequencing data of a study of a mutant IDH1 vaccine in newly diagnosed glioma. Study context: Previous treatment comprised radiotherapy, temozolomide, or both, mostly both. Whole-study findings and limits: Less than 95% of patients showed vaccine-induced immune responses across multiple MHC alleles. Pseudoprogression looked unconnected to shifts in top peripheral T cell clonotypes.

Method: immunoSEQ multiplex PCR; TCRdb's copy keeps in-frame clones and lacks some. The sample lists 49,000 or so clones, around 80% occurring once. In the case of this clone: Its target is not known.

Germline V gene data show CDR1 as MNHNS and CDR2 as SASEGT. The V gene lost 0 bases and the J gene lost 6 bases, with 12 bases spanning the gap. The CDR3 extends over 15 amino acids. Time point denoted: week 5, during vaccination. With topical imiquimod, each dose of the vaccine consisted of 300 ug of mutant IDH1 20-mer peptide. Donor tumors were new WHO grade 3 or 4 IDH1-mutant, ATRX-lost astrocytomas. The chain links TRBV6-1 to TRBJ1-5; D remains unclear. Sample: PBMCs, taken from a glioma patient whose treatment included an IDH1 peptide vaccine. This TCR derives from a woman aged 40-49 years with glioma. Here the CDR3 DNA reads TGTGCCAGCAGTGAAGCCGGGTCTTTAGTTCAGCCCCAGCATTTT. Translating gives CASSEAGSLVQPQHF.